A selection of T cell receptor beta chains follows, all from one sample in a study of shared clonotypes between healthy human individuals. Here immunoSEQ multiplex PCR was the method, and the copy in TCRdb shows in-frame clones only, minus some. The sample comprises over a million clones, about 75% of which are singletons, and nearly 1.5% rests with the top ten. Source material: memory CD4+ T cells sorted from blood. Every receptor here comes from a man between 18 and 35 years old in good health. The CDR3 runs from the conserved cysteine through the conserved F or W. A D gene is named only where the DNA matches it firmly. A clone size is listed for some rows: how often the clone was seen (once, few, many), or a class if it is expanded.

TRBJ1-6	TRBV5-4	-	-	TGTGCCAGCAGCTTGAGTGGGTTGGGGAATTCACCCCTCCACTTT	CASSLSGLGNSPLHF
TRBJ2-5	TRBV4-1	-	TRBD2	TGCGCCAGCAGCCAAGGGGGAGGGAAGGGACAAGAGACCCAGTACTTC	CASSQGGGKGQETQYF
TRBJ1-1	TRBV28	-	-	TGTGCCAGCAGACCCCCCAGGGTTGGAAACACTGAAGCTTTCTTT	CASRPPRVGNTEAFF
TRBJ2-5	TRBV27	-	TRBD2	TGTGCCAGCAGTTTAGGAGCGGGGGGACGGGAAGAGACCCAGTACTTC	CASSLGAGGREETQYF
TRBJ2-1	TRBV18	many	-	TGTGCCAGCTCACCACCCTCGTGGGAGGTCTCCTACAATGAGCAGTTCTTC	CASSPPSWEVSYNEQFF
TRBJ1-4	TRBV27	-	-	TGTGCCAGCAGTCGCGGACAGACTGCAACTAATGAAAAACTGTTTTTT	CASSRGQTATNEKLFF
TRBJ2-6	TRBV15	-	-	TGTGCCACCAGCAGGGCAGGGAAGGACAACGTCCTGACTTTC	CATSRAGKDNVLTF
TRBJ2-7	TRBV5-1	-	TRBD1	TGCGCCAGCAGCCTCGGACAGGGTGGGTACGAGCAGTACTTC	CASSLGQGGYEQYF
TRBJ1-1	TRBV6-5	-	-	TGTGCCAGCAGTCCCGGAGGGGGGAGATCCACTGAAGCTTTCTTT	CASSPGGGRSTEAFF
TRBJ2-7	TRBV11-1	-	-	TGTGCCAGCAGCCCTGGACCCTCCTACGAGCAGTACTTC	CASSPGPSYEQYF
TRBJ1-3	TRBV5-4	-	-	TGTGCCAGCAGCTTGCCAGGGACGGGAGGAAACACCATATATTTT	CASSLPGTGGNTIYF
TRBJ1-1	TRBV9	-	-	TGTGCCAGCAGCGTAGCCTGGTGGGAAGAGGGGGACACTGAAGCTTTCTTT	CASSVAWWEEGDTEAFF
TRBJ2-2	TRBV11-2	-	TRBD1	TGTGCCAGCAGCTTCCTCGGGACAGAGAACACCGGGGAGCTGTTTTTT	CASSFLGTENTGELFF
TRBJ2-7	TRBV9	-	TRBD1	TGTGCCAGCAGCGTAGGGGCCGGGACAGGGGGCCAATACGAGCAGTACTTC	CASSVGAGTGGQYEQYF
TRBJ2-7	TRBV10-1	-	-	TGCGCCAGCAGTGAGAAGAGGGTTGGCACAGTCAAAAACGGATCCTACGAGCAGTACTTC	CASSEKRVGTVKNGSYEQYF
TRBJ2-2	TRBV6-1	-	-	TGTGCCAGCAGTCTACAACCGGAGATCGGGGAGCTGTTTTTT	CASSLQPEIGELFF
TRBJ1-6	TRBV15	-	-	TGTGCCACCAGCAGAGACAAGTCACCCCTCCACTTT	CATSRDKSPLHF
TRBJ1-3	TRBV25-1	few	-	TGTGCCAGCAGTGAATATGGAAACACCATATATTTT	CASSEYGNTIYF
TRBJ2-2	TRBV30	-	TRBD1	TGTGCCTGGAACAAGGACAGGGGGAACACCGGGGAGCTGTTTTTT	CAWNKDRGNTGELFF
TRBJ2-7	TRBV2	-	TRBD1	TGTGCCAGCAGTACATCTCGAGGACAGGGGGCGCGGGCCGAGCAGTACTTC	CASSTSRGQGARAEQYF
TRBJ1-5	TRBV19	-	-	TGTGCCAGTAGCCTCGCAGTGGGACGTAAGAATAGCAATCAGCCCCAGCATTTT	CASSLAVGRKNSNQPQHF
TRBJ2-1	TRBV7-6	-	TRBD1	TGTGCCAGCAGCCCGCGGGACGGGACAGGTGAGCAGTTCTTC	CASSPRDGTGEQFF
TRBJ2-7	TRBV10-2	-	-	TGCGCCAGCATGACCGGACCTACCTACGAGCAGTACTTC	CASMTGPTYEQYF
TRBJ2-7	TRBV6-5	-	TRBD1	TGTGCCAGCAGTTACCCCAGCCGGGACAGGGAGGGCGAGCAGTACTTC	CASSYPSRDREGEQYF
TRBJ1-1	TRBV2	-	TRBD1	TGTGCCAGCAGTGGGAGACAGGGGCTGAACACTGAAGCTTTCTTT	CASSGRQGLNTEAFF
TRBJ2-1	TRBV5-1	-	TRBD2	TGCGCCAGCAGCACCCTAGCGGGAGGGGCCAATGAGCAGTTCTTC	CASSTLAGGANEQFF
TRBJ2-7	TRBV27	-	-	TGTGCCAGCAGCCCATCCCCTAGACCCTACGAGCAGTACTTC	CASSPSPRPYEQYF
TRBJ2-7	TRBV2	-	TRBD2	TGTGCCAGCAAACGGCTAGCGGGAAACTACGAGCAGTACTTC	CASKRLAGNYEQYF
TRBJ1-2	TRBV28	few	-	TGTGCCAGCAGTCTAAGGACGGCTAACTATGGCTACACCTTC	CASSLRTANYGYTF
TRBJ1-1	TRBV2	-	-	TGTGCCAGCAGTGTTTCACAGTGGGAAGCTTTCTTT	CASSVSQWEAFF
TRBJ1-5	TRBV5-1	few	TRBD1	TGCGCCAGCAGCTTGATAGGGGGCGCGGATCAGCCCCAGCATTTT	CASSLIGGADQPQHF
TRBJ1-3	TRBV28	-	TRBD1	TGTGCCAGCAGGGGGACAGGACAGTTCTCTGGAAACACCATATATTTT	CASRGTGQFSGNTIYF
TRBJ1-4	TRBV6-6	-	-	TGTGCCAGCTGGGGGGTAGGGGAAAAACTGTTTTTT	CASWGVGEKLFF
TRBJ1-2	TRBV30	once	TRBD1	TGTGCCTGGAGTGAACAGGGGGGATACACCTTC	CAWSEQGGYTF
TRBJ1-6	TRBV28	-	-	TGTGCCAGCAGACGTTTCGGGTACGGGCGTCGATATAATTCACCCCTCCACTTT	CASRRFGYGRRYNSPLHF
TRBJ2-3	TRBV6-5	few	-	TGTGCCAGCAGTCCCCCGGGGGCAGATACGCAGTATTTT	CASSPPGADTQYF
TRBJ2-7	TRBV6-5	once	-	TGTGCCAGCAAGACCAACTACGAGCAGTACTTC	CASKTNYEQYF
TRBJ1-2	TRBV18	-	-	TGTGCCAGCTCACCACAATCTCTAGGGTCCACCTATGGCTACACCTTC	CASSPQSLGSTYGYTF
TRBJ2-3	TRBV7-3	-	TRBD2	TGTGCCAGCAGCTTAAATTCCCCCGGGACTAGCGGGGGCACAGATACGCAGTATTTT	CASSLNSPGTSGGTDTQYF
TRBJ2-7	TRBV7-9	-	TRBD2	TGTGCCAGCAGCTTAGGGTCGACTAGCAGCTACGAGCAGTACTTC	CASSLGSTSSYEQYF
TRBJ1-1	TRBV6-5	-	-	TGTGCCAGCAGTTCCCCTCATCGGACAGAAGCTTTCTTT	CASSSPHRTEAFF
TRBJ1-3	TRBV7-8	-	-	TGTGCCAGCAGCTCGTCTTTCAGGGGTGGCTCTGGAAACACCATATATTTT	CASSSSFRGGSGNTIYF
TRBJ2-7	TRBV5-4	-	-	TGTGCCAGCAGCCCCGAGGTGCAGGGGACATACGAGCAGTACTTC	CASSPEVQGTYEQYF
TRBJ1-4	TRBV2	few	-	TGTGCCAGCAACGAAGGTCCTAATGAAAAACTGTTTTTT	CASNEGPNEKLFF
TRBJ1-2	TRBV27	-	-	TGTGCCAGCAGTTTATCGAGGGGGACCTATGGCTACACCTTC	CASSLSRGTYGYTF
TRBJ2-1	TRBV11-2	-	-	TGTGCCAGCAGCTTGGAGTGGGACCCGCGTAGGTATGAGCAGTTCTTC	CASSLEWDPRRYEQFF
TRBJ2-4	TRBV30	-	TRBD2	TGTGGATGGGGGGGAGACGCCAAAAACATTCAGTACTTC	CGWGGDAKNIQYF
TRBJ1-2	TRBV6-5	-	-	TGTGCCAGCAGTTACTCGGCTGGGGATGGCTACACCTTC	CASSYSAGDGYTF
TRBJ2-7	TRBV18	-	-	TGTGCCAGCTCACCAGAAGTCCTCAGGGTTAAGCCGTCTCAGGCCTACGAGCAGTACTTC	CASSPEVLRVKPSQAYEQYF
TRBJ2-5	TRBV5-1	-	-	TGCGCCAGCGCCTCCGGGGGCGAGGAGACCCAGTACTTC	CASASGGEETQYF
TRBJ2-5	TRBV7-7	-	-	TGTGCTAGCAGCTCAGAGGGCGGGGCCCGGGAGCCCCAGTACTTC	CASSSEGGAREPQYF
TRBJ2-7	TRBV18	-	-	TGTGCCAGCTCACCGGGCAGCTCCTACGAGCAGTACTTC	CASSPGSSYEQYF
TRBJ2-5	TRBV7-2	-	TRBD1	TGTGCCAGCAGCTCACCACAGGGGGCGGCAGAGACCCAGTACTTC	CASSSPQGAAETQYF
TRBJ1-1	TRBV10-3	-	TRBD1	TGTGCCATCAGCCAGGGACAGTTAAACACTGAAGCTTTCTTT	CAISQGQLNTEAFF
TRBJ2-1	TRBV4-1	-	TRBD2	TGCGCCAGCAGCCATCACGGACTAGCGGGGGCTAATTCCAATGAGCAGTTCTTC	CASSHHGLAGANSNEQFF
TRBJ2-5	TRBV7-2	-	TRBD2	TGTGCCAGCAGCCCCTTAGGGAGCGGGAGGGCCGGTACGGAGACCCAGTACTTC	CASSPLGSGRAGTETQYF
TRBJ1-1	TRBV6-1	-	-	TGTGCCAGCACCAAAGGGTCGTTAGGATCCACTGAAGCTTTCTTT	CASTKGSLGSTEAFF
TRBJ1-1	TRBV19	-	-	TGTGCCAGTAGTCCAACAGTGAACACTGAAGCTTTCTTT	CASSPTVNTEAFF